The clone carrying this T cell receptor beta chain has a count of ten or more. Its antigen is undetermined. Using its own MiXCR run on the reads, TCRdb lists one record per CDR3 protein. The sample lists roughly 280,000 distinct CDR3 sequences, around 8.7% occurring once. This record belongs to a study of T cell repertoires in cytomegalovirus infection. Background on the study: Matching HLA type and CMV infection were both indicated by public TCR beta signatures. Broader study findings: CMV-specific TCR beta clonotypes restricted by HLA-C were the ones dominating the ex vivo response. Identification of carriers of CMV plus the relevant HLA was performed using cumulative public TCR beta family frequency.

The ends were cut back, 2 bases at V and 9 bases at J, with 17 bases in the middle. CDR3 size: 15 residues. Germline assignment: CDR1 MNHEY and CDR2 SMNVEV (reference sequence). What was sequenced was PBMCs. The chain carries TRBV27 and TRBJ1-5, with D possibly matching TRBD1 (6 bases). The TCR was taken from a human donor in good health (CMV status not recorded). Some clones in this sample may be carry-over from other donors' samples. The CDR3 DNA reads TGTGCCAGCAGTTTAAAGGACAGCCCCGAATCGCCCCAGCATTTT. This gives the protein CASSLKDSPESPQHF.